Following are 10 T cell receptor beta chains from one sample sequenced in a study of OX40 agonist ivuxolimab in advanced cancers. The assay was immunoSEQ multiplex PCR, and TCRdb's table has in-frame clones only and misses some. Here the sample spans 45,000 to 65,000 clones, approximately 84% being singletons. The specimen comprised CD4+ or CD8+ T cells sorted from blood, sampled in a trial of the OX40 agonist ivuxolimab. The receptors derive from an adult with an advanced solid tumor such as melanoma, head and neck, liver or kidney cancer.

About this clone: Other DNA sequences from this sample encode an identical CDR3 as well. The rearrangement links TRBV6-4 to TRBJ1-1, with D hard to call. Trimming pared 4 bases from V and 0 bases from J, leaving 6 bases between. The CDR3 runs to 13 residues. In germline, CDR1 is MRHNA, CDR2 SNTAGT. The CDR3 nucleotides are TGTGCCAGCAGTGTCACAGTGAACACTGAAGCTTTCTTT. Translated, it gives CASSVTVNTEAFF.

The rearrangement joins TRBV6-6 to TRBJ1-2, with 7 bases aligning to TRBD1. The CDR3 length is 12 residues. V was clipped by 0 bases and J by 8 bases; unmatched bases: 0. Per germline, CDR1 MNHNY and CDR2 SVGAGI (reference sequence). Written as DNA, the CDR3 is TGTGCCAGCAGTTACTCGGACAGGGGCTACACCTTC. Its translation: CASSYSDRGYTF.

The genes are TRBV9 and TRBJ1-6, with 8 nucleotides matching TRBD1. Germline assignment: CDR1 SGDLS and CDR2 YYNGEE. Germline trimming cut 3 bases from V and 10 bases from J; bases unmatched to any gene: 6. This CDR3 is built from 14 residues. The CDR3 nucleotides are TGTGCCAGCAGCGCCGACGGACAGGGATCACCCCTCCACTTT. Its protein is CASSADGQGSPLHF.

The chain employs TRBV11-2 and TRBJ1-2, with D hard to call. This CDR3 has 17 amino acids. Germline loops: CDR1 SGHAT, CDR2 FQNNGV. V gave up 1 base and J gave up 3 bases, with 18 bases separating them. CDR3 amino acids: CASSLALRVGGDYGYTF. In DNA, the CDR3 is TGTGCCAGCAGCTTAGCCCTTAGAGTGGGTGGCGACTATGGCTACACCTTC.

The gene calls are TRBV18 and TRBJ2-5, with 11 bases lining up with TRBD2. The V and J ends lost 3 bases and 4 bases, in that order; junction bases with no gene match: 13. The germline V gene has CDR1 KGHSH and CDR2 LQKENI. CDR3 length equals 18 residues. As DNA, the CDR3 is TGTGCCAGCTCACCCTTACCCAAGACTAGCGGGATTGGAGAGACCCAGTACTTC. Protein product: CASSPLPKTSGIGETQYF.

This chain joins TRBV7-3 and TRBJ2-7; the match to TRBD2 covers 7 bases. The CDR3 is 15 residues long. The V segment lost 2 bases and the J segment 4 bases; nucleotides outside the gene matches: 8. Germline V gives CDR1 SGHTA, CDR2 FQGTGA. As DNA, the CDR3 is TGTGCCAGCAGCTTATGGGCTAGCGGACTATACGAGCAGTACTTC. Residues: CASSLWASGLYEQYF.

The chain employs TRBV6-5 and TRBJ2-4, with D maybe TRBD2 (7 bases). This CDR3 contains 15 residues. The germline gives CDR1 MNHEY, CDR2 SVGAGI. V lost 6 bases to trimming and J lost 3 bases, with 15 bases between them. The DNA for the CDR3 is TGTGCCAGCAGCTTAGGGGGGGGAGGCAAAAACATTCAGTACTTC. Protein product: CASSLGGGGKNIQYF.

The CDR3: CASSKRTNEKLFF. The CDR3 DNA reads TGTGCCAGCTCAAAGAGGACTAATGAAAAACTGTTTTTT. The rearrangement joins TRBV18 to TRBJ1-4; no clear D gene. Deletions cut 5 bases from V and 2 bases from J, with 6 bases between. The CDR3 loop spans 13 amino acids. The germline CDR1 and CDR2 sequences are KGHSH and LQKENI.

This CDR3 is CASRTASGANVLTF. DNA of the CDR3: TGTGCCAGCAGGACAGCCTCTGGGGCCAACGTCCTGACTTTC. V and J are TRBV27 and TRBJ2-6; maybe TRBD1 (5 bases). V gave up 6 bases and J gave up 0 bases, with 6 bases separating them. CDR1 and CDR2 from the germline V gene are MNHEY and SMNVEV (reference sequence). The CDR3 contains 14 residues.

The CDR3 nucleotides are TGCGCCAGCAGCCTAGGGACTAGCGGGCTCTACGAGCAGTACTTC. Translating gives CASSLGTSGLYEQYF. This chain joins TRBV5-1 and TRBJ2-7; the match to TRBD2 covers 12 bases. This CDR3 has 15 amino acids. CDR1 is SGHRS, CDR2 YFSETQ, per germline. Germline trimming cut 4 bases from V and 3 bases from J; bases unmatched to any gene: 5.